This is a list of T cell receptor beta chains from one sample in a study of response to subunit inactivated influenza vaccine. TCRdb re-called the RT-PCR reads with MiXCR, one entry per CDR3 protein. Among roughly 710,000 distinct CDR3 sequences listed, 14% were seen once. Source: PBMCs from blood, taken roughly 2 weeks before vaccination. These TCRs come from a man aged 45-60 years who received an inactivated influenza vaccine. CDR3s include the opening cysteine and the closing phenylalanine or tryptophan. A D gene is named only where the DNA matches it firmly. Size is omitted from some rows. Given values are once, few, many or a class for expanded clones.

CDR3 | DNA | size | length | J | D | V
CASSGGLKHPNEQFF | TGTGCCAGCTCGGGAGGCCTGAAACACCCCAATGAGCAGTTCTTC | few | 15 | TRBJ2-1 | TRBD2 | TRBV6-1
CAWRSLRGNDYEQYF | TGTGCCTGGAGGTCGCTCAGGGGTAATGACTACGAGCAGTACTTC | few | 15 | TRBJ2-7 | - | TRBV30
CASSLEWTGEAFF | TGTGCCAGCAGCTTGGAATGGACAGGTGAAGCTTTCTTT | - | 13 | TRBJ1-1 | TRBD1 | TRBV5-4
CASSSGGQDEQYF | TGTGCCAGTAGTTCGGGGGGCCAGGACGAGCAGTACTTC | few | 13 | TRBJ2-7 | - | TRBV19
CASSPRFVGSSNQPQHF | TGTGCCAGCAGCCCTAGGTTCGTGGGGTCTAGCAATCAGCCCCAGCATTTT | - | 17 | TRBJ1-5 | - | TRBV12-3/TRBV12-4
CASSLGGANTGELFF | TGTGCCAGCAGTTTGGGAGGGGCAAACACCGGGGAGCTGTTTTTT | many | 15 | TRBJ2-2 | TRBD2 | TRBV12-3/TRBV12-4
CASSRSLGLAGPSSSYNEQFF | TGTGCCAGCAGCCGATCCCTCGGACTAGCGGGACCGTCGAGCTCCTACAATGAGCAGTTCTTC | - | 21 | TRBJ2-1 | TRBD2 | TRBV3-1
CASRPEARETQYF | TGTGCCAGCCGACCAGAGGCTCGAGAGACCCAGTACTTC | - | 13 | TRBJ2-5 | - | TRBV28
CSVGGRVTDTQYF | TGCAGCGTTGGAGGGAGGGTCACAGATACGCAGTATTTT | many | 13 | TRBJ2-3 | TRBD2 | TRBV29-1
CASSQLAGEQFF | TGCGCCAGCAGCCAACTAGCGGGTGAGCAGTTCTTC | - | 12 | TRBJ2-1 | TRBD2 | TRBV4-3
CASSRAKLGSGELFF | TGTGCCAGCAGCCGTGCAAAGTTAGGGTCCGGGGAGCTGTTTTTT | - | 15 | TRBJ2-2 | - | TRBV7-2
CASSLGTGIREYF | TGTGCCAGCAGCTTGGGGACAGGGATTAGGGAGTACTTC | many | 13 | TRBJ2-7 | TRBD1 | TRBV5-6
CASTRRQGALNNSPLHF | TGTGCCAGCACCCGAAGACAGGGGGCTCTCAATAATTCACCCCTCCACTTT | - | 17 | TRBJ1-6 | TRBD1 | TRBV11-2
CASSPPGYGYNEQFF | TGTGCCAGCAGCCCGCCAGGTTACGGCTACAATGAGCAGTTCTTC | few | 15 | TRBJ2-1 | - | TRBV12-3/TRBV12-4
CASRRAGSSGTGELFF | TGTGCCAGCCGTCGGGCCGGAAGTAGTGGCACCGGGGAGCTGTTTTTT | few | 16 | TRBJ2-2 | - | TRBV2
CASSLEGPGEKLFF | TGCGCCAGCAGCTTGGAGGGCCCCGGGGAAAAACTGTTTTTT | - | 14 | TRBJ1-4 | - | TRBV5-1
CASSEVAGGTQFF | TGTGCCAGCAGTGAGGTTGCGGGGGGGACCCAGTTCTTC | - | 13 | TRBJ2-1 | TRBD2 | TRBV6-4
CSAGVTGGQETQYF | TGCAGTGCTGGTGTGACAGGGGGGCAAGAGACCCAGTACTTC | few | 14 | TRBJ2-5 | TRBD1 | TRBV20-1
CASIVGGGTDTQYF | TGTGCCAGCATTGTTGGCGGGGGCACAGATACGCAGTATTTT | few | 14 | TRBJ2-3 | - | TRBV28
CASSPFTLTGNTGELFF | TGTGCCAGCTCACCGTTCACCCTGACAGGGAACACCGGGGAGCTGTTTTTT | few | 17 | TRBJ2-2 | - | TRBV18
CAISSMRDTEAFF | TGTGCCATCAGTTCGATGAGGGACACTGAAGCTTTCTTT | few | 13 | TRBJ1-1 | - | TRBV10-3
CASRNRGSVADTQYF | TGTGCCAGCAGAAACAGGGGATCGGTGGCAGATACGCAGTATTTT | few | 15 | TRBJ2-3 | TRBD1 | TRBV6-2/TRBV6-3
CASSLYRIRDTQYF | TGTGCCAGCAGCTTATATAGGATACGGGATACGCAGTATTTT | - | 14 | TRBJ2-3 | - | TRBV7-2
CASRDSLSGANVLTF | TGTGCCAGCAGGGACAGCTTGTCTGGGGCCAACGTCCTGACTTTC | few | 15 | TRBJ2-6 | - | TRBV28
CASSSRSHEQYF | TGTGCCAGCAGTTCCCGAAGCCACGAGCAGTACTTC | few | 12 | TRBJ2-7 | - | TRBV12-3/TRBV12-4
CSVVGTGSEKLFF | TGCAGCGTGGTCGGGACAGGTAGTGAAAAACTGTTTTTT | - | 13 | TRBJ1-4 | TRBD1 | TRBV29-1
CATGTSGDTQYF | TGTGCCACAGGGACTAGTGGTGATACGCAGTATTTT | many | 12 | TRBJ2-3 | TRBD2 | TRBV10-3
CASSELSTYNEQFF | TGTGCCAGCAGTGAGCTCAGCACCTACAATGAGCAGTTCTTC | - | 14 | TRBJ2-1 | - | TRBV2
CASSPGQYTGELFF | TGTGCCAGCAGCCCGGGACAGTACACCGGGGAGCTGTTTTTT | many | 14 | TRBJ2-2 | TRBD1 | TRBV7-8
CASSPGLETQYF | TGTGCCAGCAGCCCGGGACTAGAGACCCAGTACTTC | many | 12 | TRBJ2-5 | - | TRBV18
CASSSGTAFEQYF | TGTGCCAGCAGTTCCGGGACGGCGTTCGAGCAGTACTTC | - | 13 | TRBJ2-7 | - | TRBV12-3/TRBV12-4
CASSPRWGPYEQYF | TGTGCCAGCAGCCCTCGGTGGGGGCCCTACGAGCAGTACTTC | many | 14 | TRBJ2-7 | - | TRBV6-1
CASSLGAGGTNYGYTF | TGTGCCAGCAGTTTAGGGGCAGGGGGCACGAACTATGGCTACACCTTC | few | 16 | TRBJ1-2 | TRBD1 | TRBV28
CSVVRANQETQYF | TGCAGCGTTGTCAGGGCGAATCAAGAGACCCAGTACTTC | few | 13 | TRBJ2-5 | - | TRBV29-1
CASSRGASPLHF | TGCGCCAGCAGCCGAGGGGCATCACCCCTCCACTTT | few | 12 | TRBJ1-6 | - | TRBV4-3
CASSSTADTQYF | TGTGCCAGCAGTTCGACTGCAGATACGCAGTATTTT | many | 12 | TRBJ2-3 | - | TRBV5-1
CASSLGGVTGELFF | TGTGCCAGCAGCTTAGGTGGTGTCACCGGGGAGCTGTTTTTT | many | 14 | TRBJ2-2 | - | TRBV7-2
CASSFNAGANVLTF | TGCGCCAGCAGCTTTAACGCTGGGGCCAACGTCCTGACTTTC | few | 14 | TRBJ2-6 | - | TRBV5-1
CGCRGGDRLLGEQYF | TGTGGTTGTCGGGGGGGAGACCGACTGTTGGGGGAGCAGTACTTC | - | 15 | TRBJ2-7 | TRBD2 | TRBV28
CASSLDQVNTEAFF | TGCGCCAGCAGCTTGGATCAGGTCAACACTGAAGCTTTCTTT | few | 14 | TRBJ1-1 | - | TRBV5-1
CSAYPGGLTEAFF | TGCAGCGCCTACCCAGGGGGGTTGACTGAAGCTTTCTTT | - | 13 | TRBJ1-1 | TRBD1 | TRBV29-1
CASSIRIRGELFF | TGTGCCAGCAGCATAAGGATCCGGGGGGAGCTGTTTTTT | - | 13 | TRBJ2-2 | - | TRBV28
CASSFYPGQETQYF | TGTGCCAGCAGTTTTTATCCAGGCCAAGAGACCCAGTACTTC | few | 14 | TRBJ2-5 | - | TRBV28
CASSQVSGSPYNEQFF | TGTGCCAGCAGCCAAGTTAGCGGGAGCCCCTACAATGAGCAGTTCTTC | few | 16 | TRBJ2-1 | TRBD2 | TRBV3-1
CASSQSVGTSGVIAQYF | TGTGCCAGCAGCCAATCCGTCGGGACTAGCGGGGTTATTGCGCAGTACTTC | - | 17 | TRBJ2-7 | TRBD2 | TRBV14
CASSGTTYEQYF | TGTGCCAGCAGCGGGACTACATACGAGCAGTACTTC | - | 12 | TRBJ2-7 | TRBD2 | TRBV3-1
CATSAGQGSPYEQYF | TGTGCCACCAGTGCCGGACAGGGGTCGCCCTACGAGCAGTACTTC | few | 15 | TRBJ2-7 | TRBD1 | TRBV15
CASRKTGTGGVGELFF | TGTGCCAGCAGGAAAACCGGGACAGGGGGGGTCGGGGAGCTGTTTTTT | - | 16 | TRBJ2-2 | TRBD1 | TRBV28
CASSNGQFFLSYEQYF | TGTGCCAGCAGCAACGGACAGTTTTTCCTCTCCTACGAGCAGTACTTC | - | 16 | TRBJ2-7 | - | TRBV7-9
CASSLPEQGAREQFF | TGTGCCAGCAGTCTTCCTGAGCAGGGGGCGCGGGAGCAGTTCTTC | - | 15 | TRBJ2-1 | TRBD1 | TRBV6-1
CASSSHTSGWRLEQYF | TGTGCCAGCAGTTCCCATACTAGCGGGTGGAGGCTTGAGCAGTACTTC | few | 16 | TRBJ2-7 | TRBD2 | TRBV28
CASSFGRSRDEQFF | TGTGCCAGCAGTTTCGGGAGGTCACGGGATGAGCAGTTCTTC | - | 14 | TRBJ2-1 | TRBD2 | TRBV12-3/TRBV12-4
CSVGGRNYGYTF | TGCAGCGTTGGGGGGCGAAACTATGGCTACACCTTC | - | 12 | TRBJ1-2 | - | TRBV29-1